The 10 T cell receptor beta chains reported below all come from one sample, sequenced in a study of blood T cell repertoires in COVID-19. The method was immunoSEQ multiplex PCR; TCRdb's version includes in-frame clones alone and lacks a portion of them. The sample includes about 190,000 clones, more than 70% of them seen just once. The specimen was PBMCs or T cells enriched from blood (not recorded which). The receptors here all came from a man aged 40-49 years with acute COVID-19.

This chain connects TRBV7-9 to TRBJ1-1; the match to TRBD1 covers 7 bases. CDR1 and CDR2 (germline): SEHNR, FQNEAQ (reference sequence). The CDR3 extends over 14 amino acids. V gave up 1 base and J gave up 1 base; unmatched junction bases: 0. DNA for the CDR3: TGTGCCAGCAGCTTAGAGGGGGCGAACACTGAAGCTTTCTTT. Its protein product is CASSLEGANTEAFF.

The rearrangement joins TRBV6-2 or TRBV6-3 to TRBJ1-6, with TRBD1 matching 12 bases. This CDR3 region has 19 residues. Trimming at V came to 3 bases and at J to 10 bases, leaving 16 bases not matched to a gene. Germline V gene data show CDR1 as MNHEY and CDR2 as SVGEGT. The CDR3 protein is CASSYDPSGTGGARSPLHF. The CDR3 bases are TGTGCCAGCAGTTATGACCCTTCCGGGACAGGGGGCGCACGGTCACCCCTCCACTTT.

The V gene is TRBV7-3, the J gene TRBJ1-5; D not resolved. Germline V lookup: CDR1 SGHTA, CDR2 FQGTGA. V shed 5 bases and J shed 0 bases, with 5 bases lying between them. This CDR3 comprises 13 residues. CDR3 amino acids: CASSPGSNQPQHF. CDR3 DNA: TGTGCCAGCAGCCCAGGTAGCAATCAGCCCCAGCATTTT.

The chain employs TRBV2 and TRBJ2-7; no reliable D call. Trimming pared 5 bases from V and 3 bases from J, leaving 8 bases between. This CDR3 spans 12 amino acids. In germline, CDR1 is SNHLY, CDR2 FYNNEI. The CDR3 nucleotides read TGTGCCAGCAGTCCCCGGTTCTACGAGCAGTACTTC. Protein product: CASSPRFYEQYF.

This chain connects TRBV7-8 to TRBJ2-5; tentative D call: TRBD2 (6 bases). The length of the CDR3 is 13 residues. Germline assignment: CDR1 SGHVS and CDR2 FQNEAQ. Trimming removed 2 bases from V and 5 bases from J, with 9 bases in between. The CDR3 region has the DNA TGTGCCAGCAGCTTATGGGGGGAGGAGACCCAGTACTTC. Its protein is CASSLWGEETQYF.

This rearrangement joins TRBV24-1 to TRBJ2-2; perhaps TRBD1 as D (6 bases). With 9 bases removed from V and 1 base from J, the gap between germline ends came to 11 bases. Per the germline V gene, CDR1 is KGHDR and CDR2 is SFDVKD. The CDR3 has 14 residues. The CDR3 DNA sequence: TGTGCCACCGGAGGACAGTGGAACACCGGGGAGCTGTTTTTT. This sequence encodes CATGGQWNTGELFF.

The chain employs TRBV13 and TRBJ1-4, with D tentatively TRBD1 (6 bases). Trimming took 1 base from V and 8 from J, leaving 11 bases between them. Germline CDR1 reads PRHDT; CDR2 reads FYEKMQ (reference sequence). This CDR3 has 14 amino acids. DNA of the CDR3: TGTGCCAGCAGCTTAGTTACGGGGGGCGAAAAACTGTTTTTT. It translates to CASSLVTGGEKLFF.

The rearrangement uses TRBV27 and TRBJ2-1; 9 nucleotides agree with TRBD1. Trimming took 5 bases from V and 4 from J; bases not matched to a gene: 6. CDR1 and CDR2 from the germline V gene are MNHEY and SMNVEV (reference sequence). There are 15 residues in the CDR3. The CDR3 loop reads CASSPLDRGYNEQFF. The CDR3 nucleotides read TGTGCCAGCAGTCCTCTGGACAGGGGATACAATGAGCAGTTCTTC.

The rearrangement uses TRBV6-5 and TRBJ2-2; TRBD2 aligns across 9 bases. The CDR3 consists of 15 residues. Trimming cost V 6 bases and J 7 bases; bases outside gene matches: 9. Germline V gene sequence: CDR1 MNHEY, CDR2 SVGAGI. For the CDR3, the DNA is TGTGCCAGCAGCCCCGGGACTAGCCGATTCGGGGAGCTGTTTTTT. Residues: CASSPGTSRFGELFF.

This rearrangement joins TRBV7-8 to TRBJ2-1, with D perhaps TRBD2 (6 bases). Germline V CDR1 and CDR2: SGHVS, FQNEAQ. There are 16 residues in the CDR3. The V end lost 4 bases, the J end lost 4 bases, and 17 bases lay between the germline ends. The CDR3 region is CASSYPGAKGYNEQFF. For the CDR3, the DNA is TGTGCCAGCAGCTATCCGGGAGCCAAAGGTTACAATGAGCAGTTCTTC.